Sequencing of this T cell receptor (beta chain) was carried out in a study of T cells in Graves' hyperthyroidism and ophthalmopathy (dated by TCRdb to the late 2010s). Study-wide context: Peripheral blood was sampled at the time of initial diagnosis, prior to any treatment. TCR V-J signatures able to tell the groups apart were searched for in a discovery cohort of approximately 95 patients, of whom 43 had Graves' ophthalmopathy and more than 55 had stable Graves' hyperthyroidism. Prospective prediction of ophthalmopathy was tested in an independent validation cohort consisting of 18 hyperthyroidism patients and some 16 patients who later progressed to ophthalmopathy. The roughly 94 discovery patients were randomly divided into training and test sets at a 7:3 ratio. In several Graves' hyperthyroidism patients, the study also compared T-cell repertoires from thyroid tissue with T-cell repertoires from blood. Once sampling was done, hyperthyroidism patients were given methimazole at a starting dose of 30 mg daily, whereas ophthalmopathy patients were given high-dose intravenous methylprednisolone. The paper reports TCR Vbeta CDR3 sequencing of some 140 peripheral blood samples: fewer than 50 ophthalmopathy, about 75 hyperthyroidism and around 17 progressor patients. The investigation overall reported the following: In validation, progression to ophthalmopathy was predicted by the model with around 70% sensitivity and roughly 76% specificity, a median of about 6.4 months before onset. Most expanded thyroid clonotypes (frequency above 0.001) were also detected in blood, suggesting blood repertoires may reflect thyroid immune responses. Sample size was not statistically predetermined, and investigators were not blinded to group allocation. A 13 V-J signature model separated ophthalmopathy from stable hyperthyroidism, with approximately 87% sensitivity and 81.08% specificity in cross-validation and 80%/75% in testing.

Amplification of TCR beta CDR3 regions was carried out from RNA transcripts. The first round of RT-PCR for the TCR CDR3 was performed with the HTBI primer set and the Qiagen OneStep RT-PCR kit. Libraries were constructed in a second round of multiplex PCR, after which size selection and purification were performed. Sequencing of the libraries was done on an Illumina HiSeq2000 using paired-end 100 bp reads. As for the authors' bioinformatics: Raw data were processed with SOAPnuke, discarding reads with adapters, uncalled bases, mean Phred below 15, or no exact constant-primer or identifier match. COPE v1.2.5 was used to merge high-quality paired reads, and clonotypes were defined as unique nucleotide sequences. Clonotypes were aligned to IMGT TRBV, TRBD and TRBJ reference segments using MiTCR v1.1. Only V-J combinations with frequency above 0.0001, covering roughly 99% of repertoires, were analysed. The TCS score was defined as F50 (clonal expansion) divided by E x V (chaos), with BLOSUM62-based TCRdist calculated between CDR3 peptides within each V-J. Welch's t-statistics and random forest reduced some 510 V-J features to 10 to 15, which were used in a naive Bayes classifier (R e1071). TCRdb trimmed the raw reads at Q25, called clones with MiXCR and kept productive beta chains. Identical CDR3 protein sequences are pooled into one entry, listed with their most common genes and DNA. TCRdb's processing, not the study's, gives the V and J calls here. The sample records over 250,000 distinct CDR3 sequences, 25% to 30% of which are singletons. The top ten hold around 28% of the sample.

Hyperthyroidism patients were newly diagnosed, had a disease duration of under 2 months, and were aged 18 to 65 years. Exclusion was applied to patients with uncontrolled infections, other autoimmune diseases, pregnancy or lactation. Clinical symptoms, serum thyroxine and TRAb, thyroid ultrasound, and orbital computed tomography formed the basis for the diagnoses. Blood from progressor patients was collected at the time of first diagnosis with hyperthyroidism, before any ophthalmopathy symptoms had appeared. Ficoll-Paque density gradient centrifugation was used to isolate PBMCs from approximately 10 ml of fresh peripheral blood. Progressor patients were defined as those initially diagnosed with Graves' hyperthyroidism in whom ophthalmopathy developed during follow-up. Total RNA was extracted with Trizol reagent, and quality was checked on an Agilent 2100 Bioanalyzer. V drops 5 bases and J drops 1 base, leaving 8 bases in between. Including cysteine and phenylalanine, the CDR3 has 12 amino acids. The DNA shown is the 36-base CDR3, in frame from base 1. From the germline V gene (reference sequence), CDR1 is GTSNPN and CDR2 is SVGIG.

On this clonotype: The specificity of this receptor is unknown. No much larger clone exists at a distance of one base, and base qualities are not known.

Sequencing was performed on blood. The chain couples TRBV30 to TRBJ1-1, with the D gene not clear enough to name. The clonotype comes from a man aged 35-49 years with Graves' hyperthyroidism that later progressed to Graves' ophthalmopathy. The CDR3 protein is CAWGPGNTEAFF. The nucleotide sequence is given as TGTGCCTGGGGTCCAGGGAACACTGAAGCTTTCTTT.